This is a list of T cell receptor beta chains from one sample in a study of PD-L1 blockade in urothelial cancer. Using immunoSEQ multiplex PCR, the repertoire was profiled, and TCRdb retains in-frame clones only, with some absent. This sample has 57,000 or so clones, with over 75% found just once. Sequencing was performed on PBMCs, taken around atezolizumab (anti-PD-L1) treatment. These receptors originate from a man between 70 and 80 years old with urothelial cancer. Both conserved end residues are part of each CDR3. Each record gives: J gene, clone size, V gene, D gene, CDR3 DNA, CDR3 protein. D genes are given only for firm matches. Size tells how often a clone was seen (once, few, many) or the class of an expanded clone, and some rows leave it out.

>TRBJ1-4|NA|TRBV18|NA
TGTGCCAGCTCACCACCTCTCACATCTAATGAAAAACTGTTTTTT
CASSPPLTSNEKLFF
>TRBJ2-1|once|TRBV5-1|NA
TGCGCCAGCTCCCCCACCGGGGAGGCCTCCTACAATGAGCAGTTCTTC
CASSPTGEASYNEQFF
>TRBJ2-3|once|TRBV2|TRBD2
TGTGCCAGCAGACCAGGACTAGATTTACCAGATACGCAGTATTTT
CASRPGLDLPDTQYF
>TRBJ2-1|NA|TRBV29-1|TRBD1
TGCAGCGCTAGGGACAGGGGAGGATACAATGAGCAGTTCTTC
CSARDRGGYNEQFF
>TRBJ1-2|NA|TRBV28|NA
TGTGCCAGCCTCCGGTGGGGGGAGAACTATGGCTACACCTTC
CASLRWGENYGYTF
>TRBJ1-2|NA|TRBV6-5|TRBD1
TGTGCCAGCAGTTACGACAGGGCTCCCTATGGCTACACCTTC
CASSYDRAPYGYTF
>TRBJ2-7|NA|TRBV29-1|NA
TGCAGCGTTGAAGAAGGTGGGAAGGGGAAGTACTTC
CSVEEGGKGKYF
>TRBJ2-7|NA|TRBV4-1|TRBD2
TGCGCCAGCAGCCTCGAACTAGCGGGAAGTCCCTACGAGCAGTACTTC
CASSLELAGSPYEQYF
>TRBJ1-2|NA|TRBV7-9|NA
TGTGCCAGCAGCTTAAATCGGGAGGACTATGGCTACACCTTC
CASSLNREDYGYTF
>TRBJ2-1|NA|TRBV10-2|NA
TGCGCCAGCAGTGAGTCTACGGTCTACAATGAGCAGTTCTTC
CASSESTVYNEQFF
>TRBJ2-5|NA|TRBV2|TRBD2
TGTGCCAGCAGGACAGACCCGGGGGGGGAGACCCAGTACTTC
CASRTDPGGETQYF
>TRBJ2-6|NA|TRBV5-8|NA
TGTGCCAGCAGCTTAAGAACGACAGCTTCTGGGGCCAACGTCCTGACTTTC
CASSLRTTASGANVLTF
>TRBJ2-1|NA|TRBV28|TRBD2
TGTGCCAGCAGTTTATCGGCGGGAGGGGTTCATGAGCAGTTCTTC
CASSLSAGGVHEQFF
>TRBJ2-1|NA|TRBV2|NA
TGTGCCAGCAGTCCCTTACTAGTTTCCAATGAGCAGTTCTTC
CASSPLLVSNEQFF
>TRBJ2-7|NA|TRBV9|NA
TGTGCCAGCAGCGCCAAGCCCGAGACTACCTACGAGCAGTACTTC
CASSAKPETTYEQYF
>TRBJ2-1|NA|TRBV9|TRBD2
TGTGCCAGCAGCGTAAAGCTAGCGGGAGATTTCGACAATGAGCAGTTCTTC
CASSVKLAGDFDNEQFF
>TRBJ2-2|NA|TRBV4-1|NA
TGCGCCAGCAGCCAAGAGAAGGGGCTAAGCACCGGGGAGCTGTTTTTT
CASSQEKGLSTGELFF
>TRBJ2-7|NA|TRBV6-1|NA
TGTGCCAGCAGTGCCCGGGACTTTTACTACGAGCAGTACTTC
CASSARDFYYEQYF
>TRBJ2-1|once|TRBV27|NA
TGTGCCAGCAGTGACAGGCCGAGCTCCTACAATGAGCAGTTCTTC
CASSDRPSSYNEQFF
>TRBJ1-4|NA|TRBV10-3|TRBD1
TGTGCCATCAGTGATGGGGACAGGGGCGCCTCTAATGAAAAACTGTTTTTT
CAISDGDRGASNEKLFF
>TRBJ2-3|NA|TRBV18|TRBD2
TGTGCCAGCTCACCCCGGACTAGCGGGAGGGATACGCAGTATTTT
CASSPRTSGRDTQYF
>TRBJ2-2|NA|TRBV5-4|NA
TGTGCCAGCAGCTTGGGGGGGCCCACCGGGGAGCTGTTTTTT
CASSLGGPTGELFF
>TRBJ2-1|NA|TRBV11-2|TRBD2
TGTGCCAGCAGCCACGCCGGGAGGGAGCAGTTCTTC
CASSHAGREQFF
>TRBJ2-2|few|TRBV6-4|NA
TGTGCCAGCAGTGGGTCGGCGAACACCGGGGAGCTGTTTTTT
CASSGSANTGELFF
>TRBJ2-5|NA|TRBV18|NA
TGTGCCAGCTCACCAGGCAGCGGTGCTCAAGAGACCCAGTACTTC
CASSPGSGAQETQYF
>TRBJ1-1|NA|TRBV5-1|TRBD1
TGCGCCAGCAGTAATACCGGGACAGGGGGCTTCACTGAAGCTTTCTTT
CASSNTGTGGFTEAFF
>TRBJ1-5|NA|TRBV5-1|NA
TGCGCCAGCAGCTGGGGGGGCAATCAGCCCCAGCATTTT
CASSWGGNQPQHF
>TRBJ2-1|NA|TRBV30|TRBD2
TGTGCCTGGAGGGCCGTGGCTAGCGGGGGGAGCAATGAGCAGTTCTTC
CAWRAVASGGSNEQFF
>TRBJ1-2|few|TRBV7-9|NA
TGTGCCAGCAGCTGGAGCGACTATGGCTACACCTTC
CASSWSDYGYTF
>TRBJ2-3|NA|TRBV5-4|TRBD1
TGTGCCAGCAGCTTGCGGACAGGGGGCACAGATACGCAGTATTTT
CASSLRTGGTDTQYF
>TRBJ1-1|few|TRBV30|NA
TGTGCCTGGATACGGGGCACTGAAGCTTTCTTT
CAWIRGTEAFF
>TRBJ2-1|once|TRBV11-3|TRBD2
TGTGCCAGCAGCTTAGATAGCGGACTAGGCTACAATGAGCAGTTCTTC
CASSLDSGLGYNEQFF
>TRBJ2-1|NA|TRBV19|TRBD2
TGTGCCAGTAGTCAGACTAGCGGGGGGTTGGGGGGCTCCTACAATGAGCAGTTCTTC
CASSQTSGGLGGSYNEQFF
>TRBJ1-3|NA|TRBV18|NA
TGTGCCAGCTCACCAGTGAGAGGAGTATCCTCTGGAAACACCATATATTTT
CASSPVRGVSSGNTIYF
>TRBJ2-7|NA|TRBV9|NA
TGTGCCAGCAGCGCGGGAGAGAACCCCTACGAGCAGTACTTC
CASSAGENPYEQYF
>TRBJ1-5|NA|TRBV28|NA
TGTGCCAGCAGTTCGAGTTTAGCAGGGTACCTTCGGCCCCAGCATTTT
CASSSSLAGYLRPQHF
>TRBJ2-6|NA|TRBV18|TRBD1
TGTGCCAGCTCACCCACGACAGGGCATACTGGGGCCAACGTCCTGACTTTC
CASSPTTGHTGANVLTF
>TRBJ2-5|NA|TRBV28|TRBD2
TGTGCCAGTGGAGCGGGAGTTCGAAAGACCCAGTACTTC
CASGAGVRKTQYF
>TRBJ2-1|NA|TRBV7-2|NA
TGTGCCAGCCGCCAGGGGGGAGCCGCGTTCTTC
CASRQGGAAFF
>TRBJ1-4|NA|TRBV5-1|NA
TGCGCCAGCAGCCGGGACATAGGGAGCGAAAAACTGTTTTTT
CASSRDIGSEKLFF
>TRBJ2-7|NA|TRBV21-1|NA
TGTGCCAGCAGCAAAGGGGGACTAGCGGCTTCCTACGAGCAGTACTTC
CASSKGGLAASYEQYF